This T cell receptor beta chain was sequenced during a study of T cells in Graves' hyperthyroidism and ophthalmopathy. Reasons for excluding patients were uncontrolled infection, other autoimmune disease, pregnancy or lactation. The CDR3 extends over 16 amino acids. Germline V gene lookup returns CDR1 SGHAT and CDR2 FQNNGV. V lost 1 base, J lost 4 bases, and 7 bases stayed unmatched. This clonotype was counted at least ten times. The target antigen is unknown. Amplified TCR beta CDR3 regions derived from RNA transcripts. The HTBI primer set was used in a first-round RT-PCR of the TCR CDR3. TCRdb used MiXCR to reprocess the multiplex PCR reads, holding one entry per CDR3 protein. Here the sample spans a few hundred thousand distinct CDR3 sequences, 13% being singletons. Study results and caveats: Ophthalmopathy onset followed model prediction by a median approximately 5.9 months. In simple terms, a model built on 13 V-J features told ophthalmopathy apart from stable hyperthyroidism. Clonotypes that were expanded in thyroid above 0.001 mostly appeared in blood too.

Sequencing input: blood. The V gene is TRBV11-2, the J gene TRBJ2-7; TRBD2 matches 10 bases. The clonotype comes from a man aged 25-45 years with Graves' hyperthyroidism that later progressed to Graves' ophthalmopathy. CDR3 in amino acids: CASSLGLAGDRYEQYF. As DNA, the CDR3 is TGTGCCAGCAGCTTAGGGCTAGCGGGGGATCGTTACGAGCAGTACTTC.